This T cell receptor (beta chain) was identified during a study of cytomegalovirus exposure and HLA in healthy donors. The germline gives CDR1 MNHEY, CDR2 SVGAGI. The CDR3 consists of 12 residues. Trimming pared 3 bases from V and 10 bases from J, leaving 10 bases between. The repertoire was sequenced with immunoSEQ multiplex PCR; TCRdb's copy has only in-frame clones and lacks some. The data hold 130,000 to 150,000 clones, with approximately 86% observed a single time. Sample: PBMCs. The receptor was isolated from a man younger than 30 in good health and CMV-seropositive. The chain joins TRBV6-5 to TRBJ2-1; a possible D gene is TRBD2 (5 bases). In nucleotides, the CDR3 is TGTGCCAGCAGTTATAAACTAGGAGAGCAGTTCTTC. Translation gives CASSYKLGEQFF.